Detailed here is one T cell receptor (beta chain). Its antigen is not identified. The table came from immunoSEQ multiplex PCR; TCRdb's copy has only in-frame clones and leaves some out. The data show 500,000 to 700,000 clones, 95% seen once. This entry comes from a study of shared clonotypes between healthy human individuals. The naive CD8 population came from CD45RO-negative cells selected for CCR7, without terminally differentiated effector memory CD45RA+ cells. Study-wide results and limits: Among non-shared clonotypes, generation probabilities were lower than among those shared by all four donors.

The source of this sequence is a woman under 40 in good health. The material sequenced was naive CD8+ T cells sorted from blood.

CDR3 region: CASSVDNYEQYF. Here the CDR3 DNA reads TGTGCCAGCAGCGTAGATAACTACGAGCAGTACTTC. This rearrangement joins TRBV9 to TRBJ2-7; no definite D call. The germline V gene encodes CDR1 SGDLS and CDR2 YYNGEE. The V end was cut by 0 bases, the J end by 3 bases, with 4 bases between. There are 12 residues in the CDR3.